One and the same sample provided the 27 T cell receptor beta chains below, sequenced in a study of chemoradiotherapy in HPV16-positive cancers. The repertoire was sequenced with immunoSEQ multiplex PCR; TCRdb's copy has only in-frame clones and lacks some. The sample has some 6,000 clones, less than 80% seen once. Sampling took place from a patient who underwent chemoradiotherapy. The receptor source for this set is a human donor with HPV-associated anogenital cancer.

This clone was observed a few times. The V gene is TRBV7-9, the J gene TRBJ1-2; TRBD1 matches at 8 bases. The ends lost 5 bases at V and 5 bases at J; junction bases unmatched: 7. The CDR3 length is 14 residues. The V gene's germline CDR1 is SEHNR and CDR2 FQNEAQ (reference sequence). The CDR3: CASSHTGGDYGYTF. Written as DNA, the CDR3 is TGTGCCAGCAGCCATACAGGGGGAGATTATGGCTACACCTTC.

V gene TRBV7-9 combines with J gene TRBJ2-1; D gene uncertain. Germline loops: CDR1 SEHNR, CDR2 FQNEAQ (reference sequence). Trimming took 5 bases from V and 9 from J, leaving 17 bases between them. This CDR3 comprises 14 residues. As DNA, the CDR3 is TGTGCCAGCAGCCCTAAGTCCCGATTGGGTGAGCAGTTCTTC. It translates to CASSPKSRLGEQFF.

The V and J genes are TRBV21-1 and TRBJ2-1; the table's D call, TRBD2, has no DNA check behind it. TRBV21-1 is designated a pseudogene. CDR3 length: 19 amino acids. The CDR3 sequence: CASSKGGTGGREFYNEQFF. As DNA, the CDR3 is TGTGCCAGCAGCAAAGGAGGGACGGGGGGGCGGGAGTTCTACAATGAGCAGTTCTTC.

The gene calls are TRBV19 and TRBJ2-7; no clear D gene. This CDR3 comprises 13 residues. V dropped 4 bases and J dropped 1 base, with 8 bases sitting between them. The germline gives CDR1 LNHDA, CDR2 SQIVND (reference sequence). The CDR3 region has the DNA TGTGCCAGTAGTACCCCCCGGTCCTACGAGCAGTACTTC. Translation: CASSTPRSYEQYF.

This clone was counted between two and nine times. The chain combines TRBV7-3 with TRBJ2-5; weak D call: TRBD1 (6 bases). The germline gives CDR1 SGHTA, CDR2 FQGTGA. V lost 5 bases and J lost 5, with 18 bases in between. This CDR3 has 15 amino acids. The chain's CDR3 is CASSQGLGLGETQYF. CDR3 nucleotides: TGTGCCAGCAGCCAGGGGCTGGGTCTGGGGGAGACCCAGTACTTC.

Here the CDR3 reads CASSIGALYNEQFF. Here the CDR3 DNA reads TGTGCCAGTAGTATAGGCGCACTTTACAATGAGCAGTTCTTC. J is TRBJ2-1 and V is TRBV19; D gene ambiguous. This CDR3 has 14 residues. V was pared by 1 base and J by 4 bases, with 8 bases between. The germline V gene has CDR1 LNHDA and CDR2 SQIVND (reference sequence).

The gene calls are TRBV7-2 and TRBJ2-5; possibly TRBD2 for D (6 bases). V gave up 1 base and J gave up 3 bases, with 12 bases separating them. CDR1 and CDR2 (germline): SGHTA, FQGNSA. The CDR3 is 15 amino acids. The CDR3 DNA reads as TGTGCCAGCAGCTTAGGGGGTAGCGGAGAAGAGACCCAGTACTTC. Translation gives CASSLGGSGEETQYF. Filled out from reference TRBV7-2 and TRBJ2-5, the complete variable domain reads GAGVSQSPSNKVTEKGKDVELRCDPISGHTALYWYRQSLGQGLEFLIYFQGNSAPDKSGLPSDRFSAERTGGSVSTLTIQRTQQEDSAVYLCASSLGGSGEETQYFGPGTRLLVL.

The chain employs TRBV14 and TRBJ2-3; 7 bases align to TRBD2. CDR3 length: 14 residues. Germline CDR1 and CDR2: SGHDN and FVKESK. After removal of 4 bases from V and 5 bases from J, the junction contained 6 bases not matched to a gene. The CDR3 is CASSLGLVGDTQYF. DNA for the CDR3: TGTGCCAGCAGCCTCGGACTAGTGGGAGATACGCAGTATTTT.

This rearrangement joins TRBV5-1 to TRBJ2-3; 10 bases map to TRBD1. The CDR3 consists of 17 residues. V shed 1 base, J shed 3 bases, and the junction held 8 bases outside the gene matches. Looked up from germline, CDR1 is SGHRS and CDR2 is YFSETQ. The CDR3 nucleotides are TGCGCCAGCAGCTTGAGCTGGGGACAGGGGAGTACAGATACGCAGTATTTT. It specifies CASSLSWGQGSTDTQYF.

The chain is built from TRBV7-2 and TRBJ2-5, with no clear D. The CDR3 covers 11 residues. Trimming pared 6 bases from V and 1 base from J, leaving 3 bases between. Germline loops: CDR1 SGHTA, CDR2 FQGNSA. The CDR3 DNA sequence: TGTGCCAGCAGATTCCAAGAGACCCAGTACTTC. Its translation: CASRFQETQYF.

The chain employs TRBV5-1 and TRBJ2-7, with 7 bases lining up with TRBD1. The CDR3 spans 14 residues. Per germline, CDR1 SGHRS and CDR2 YFSETQ. The V and J ends lost 4 bases and 9 bases, in that order; junction bases with no gene match: 13. This CDR3 reads CASSPTSDRSAQYF. The CDR3 nucleotides are TGCGCCAGCAGCCCCACCTCGGACAGGTCCGCGCAGTACTTC.

CDR3 amino acids: CASSMTVYSNQPQHF. CDR3 nucleotides: TGTGCCAGTAGTATGACGGTGTATAGCAATCAGCCCCAGCATTTT. The J gene is TRBJ1-5, the V gene TRBV19; D is unclear. Germline assignment: CDR1 LNHDA and CDR2 SQIVND (reference sequence). The V gene lost 3 bases and the J gene lost 0 bases, with 9 bases spanning the gap. CDR3 size: 15 residues. Together with reference TRBV19 and TRBJ1-5, the CDR3 gives the full variable domain: DGGITQSPKYLFRKEGQNVTLSCEQNLNHDAMYWYRQDPGQGLRLIYYSQIVNDFQKGDIAEGYSVSREKKESFPLTVTSAQKNPTAFYLCASSMTVYSNQPQHFGDGTRLSIL.

The V gene is TRBV21-1, the J gene TRBJ2-6; the table's D gene call, TRBD1, was not cross checked with the DNA. TRBV21-1 represents a pseudogene. This CDR3 has 20 residues. The CDR3 spells CASSKVPRDRTYSGANVLTF. CDR3 sequence (DNA): TGTGCCAGCAGCAAAGTGCCCCGGGACAGGACCTACTCTGGGGCCAACGTCCTGACTTTC.

This chain connects TRBV5-1 to TRBJ1-1; tentatively, D is TRBD1 (6 bases). Germline CDR1 and CDR2: SGHRS and YFSETQ. Trimming cost V 3 bases and J 1 base, with 19 bases left between them. The CDR3 sequence is 17 residues long. The CDR3 is CASSWGLGSTGNTEAFF. In DNA, the CDR3 is TGCGCCAGCAGCTGGGGTTTGGGGTCGACAGGGAACACTGAAGCTTTCTTT.

This sequence joins TRBV7-3 and TRBJ1-2, with D possibly TRBD1 on 5 matching bases. CDR1 and CDR2 (germline): SGHTA, FQGTGA. V lost 2 bases, J lost 6 bases, and 25 bases lay in between. The CDR3 is 18 amino acids. The CDR3 DNA is TGTGCCAGCAGCTTAGTGCTCCAGGGAAGGGTAAGTGTAGATGGCTACACCTTC. Encoded protein: CASSLVLQGRVSVDGYTF.

The chain combines TRBV7-3 with TRBJ1-1, with 9 bases that match TRBD1. CDR3 length equals 13 residues. CDR1 is SGHTA and CDR2 is FQGTGA in the germline V gene. With 1 base clipped from V and 10 bases from J, the junction kept 4 bases outside the gene matches. CDR3 in amino acids: CASSLNAGQGAFF. The CDR3, as DNA: TGTGCCAGCAGCTTAAATGCGGGACAGGGAGCTTTCTTT.

The chain employs TRBV6-5 and TRBJ2-1, with 7 bases lining up with TRBD2. Germline values: CDR1 MNHEY, CDR2 SVGAGI. The length of the CDR3 is 16 residues. Trimming cost V 1 base and J 2 bases; bases outside gene matches: 5. The CDR3 here is CASSYFIRGAYNEQFF. The CDR3 bases are TGTGCCAGCAGTTACTTTATCCGGGGGGCCTACAATGAGCAGTTCTTC.

The chain uses TRBV4-2 and TRBJ2-5, with D tentatively TRBD2 (5 bases). The CDR3 is 15 amino acids. V was trimmed by 0 bases and J by 5 bases, leaving 13 bases between them. Germline V gene lookup returns CDR1 LGHNA and CDR2 YNFKEQ. CDR3 residues: CASSQEGRTGETQYF. The CDR3, as DNA: TGTGCCAGCAGCCAAGAGGGTCGGACTGGGGAGACCCAGTACTTC.

The chain couples TRBV28 to TRBJ2-1; no reliable D call. The germline gives CDR1 MDHEN, CDR2 SYDVKM. V was clipped by 2 bases and J by 1 base, with 9 bases between them. The CDR3 runs 15 residues. The CDR3 region is CASSLMMASYNEQFF. In nucleotides, the CDR3 is TGTGCCAGCAGTTTAATGATGGCGTCCTACAATGAGCAGTTCTTC.

This chain links TRBV5-4 with TRBJ1-1; the D is unclear. The V and J ends lost 4 bases and 8 bases respectively, with 12 bases between them. CDR1 is SGHNT and CDR2 is YYREEE in the germline V gene (reference sequence). This CDR3 contains 12 residues. The CDR3 here is CASSPDTAEAFF. The CDR3 DNA reads TGTGCCAGCAGCCCCGACACGGCCGAAGCTTTCTTT.

As DNA, the CDR3 is TGTGCCATCAGTGCGCGGGAGGGCCTAGATACGCAGTATTTT. Translating gives CAISAREGLDTQYF. The chain links TRBV10-3 to TRBJ2-3; TRBD2 aligns across 9 bases. Germline CDR1 reads ENHRY; CDR2 reads SYGVKD. V gave up 4 bases and J gave up 5 bases; unmatched junction bases: 4. The CDR3 extends over 14 amino acids.

The CDR3 DNA is TGTGCCAGCAGTCGCTGGGGGGGGGCAAATGAAGCTTTCTTT. This gives the protein CASSRWGGANEAFF. This chain connects TRBV28 to TRBJ1-1, with D tentatively TRBD1 (6 bases). Trimming cost V 5 bases and J 7 bases, with 17 bases left between them. CDR1 and CDR2 (germline): MDHEN, SYDVKM. CDR3 size: 14 residues. The variable domain in full, with the rest retrieved from reference TRBV28 and TRBJ1-1, is DVKVTQSSRYLVKRTGEKVFLECVQDMDHENMFWYRQDPGLGLRLIYFSYDVKMKEKGDIPEGYSVSREKKERFSLILESASTNQTSMYLCASSRWGGANEAFFGQGTRLTVV.

The chain employs TRBV5-1 and TRBJ2-7; D gene ambiguous. CDR3 length: 11 amino acids. Looked up from germline, CDR1 is SGHRS and CDR2 is YFSETQ. Deletions cut 2 bases from V and 12 bases from J, with 12 bases between. The CDR3 spells CASSFRQLLYF. The CDR3 DNA is TGCGCCAGCAGCTTTCGTCAGCTGCTGTACTTC. Using reference TRBV5-1 and TRBJ2-7 for the parts outside the CDR3, the full variable domain is KAGVTQTPRYLIKTRGQQVTLSCSPISGHRSVSWYQQTPGQGLQFLFEYFSETQRNKGNFPGRFSGRQFSNSRSEMNVSTLELGDSALYLCASSFRQLLYFGPGTRLTVT.

The V and J genes are TRBV4-2 and TRBJ1-6, with D perhaps matching TRBD1 (5 bases). The germline V gene has CDR1 LGHNA and CDR2 YNFKEQ. V was clipped by 7 bases and J by 8 bases, with 15 bases between them. The CDR3 covers 14 residues. This CDR3 reads CASTPGTVDSPLHF. In DNA, the CDR3 is TGTGCCAGCACCCCCGGGACGGTCGATTCACCCCTCCACTTT.

The gene calls are TRBV7-2 and TRBJ1-5; D is perhaps TRBD1 (6 bases). The CDR3 contains 14 residues. V was pared by 5 bases and J by 2 bases, with 10 bases between. The germline V gene encodes CDR1 SGHTA and CDR2 FQGNSA. The CDR3 sequence: CASSVYRGNQPQHF. Here the CDR3 DNA reads TGTGCCAGCAGCGTTTACAGGGGCAATCAGCCCCAGCATTTT. The variable domain in full, with the rest retrieved from reference TRBV7-2 and TRBJ1-5, is GAGVSQSPSNKVTEKGKDVELRCDPISGHTALYWYRQSLGQGLEFLIYFQGNSAPDKSGLPSDRFSAERTGGSVSTLTIQRTQQEDSAVYLCASSVYRGNQPQHFGDGTRLSIL.

V usage is TRBV7-9 and J usage is TRBJ2-7; D possibly corresponds to TRBD1 (6 bases). V dropped 5 bases and J dropped 0 bases, with 11 bases sitting between them. The CDR3 sequence is 14 residues long. Germline V gene sequence: CDR1 SEHNR, CDR2 FQNEAQ (reference sequence). The CDR3 is CASSAWDTSYEQYF. CDR3 coding DNA: TGTGCCAGCAGCGCCTGGGACACCTCCTACGAGCAGTACTTC.

This clone appeared a single time. The rearrangement links TRBV2 to TRBJ2-7, with a tentative D call TRBD1 (5 bases). V lost 5 bases and J 6 bases, leaving 17 bases between the germline ends. The CDR3 runs to 14 residues. CDR1 and CDR2 (germline): SNHLY, FYNNEI. CDR3 sequence reads: CASSPRAGSAEQYF. The CDR3, as DNA: TGTGCCAGCAGTCCCCGGGCAGGGTCGGCCGAGCAGTACTTC.